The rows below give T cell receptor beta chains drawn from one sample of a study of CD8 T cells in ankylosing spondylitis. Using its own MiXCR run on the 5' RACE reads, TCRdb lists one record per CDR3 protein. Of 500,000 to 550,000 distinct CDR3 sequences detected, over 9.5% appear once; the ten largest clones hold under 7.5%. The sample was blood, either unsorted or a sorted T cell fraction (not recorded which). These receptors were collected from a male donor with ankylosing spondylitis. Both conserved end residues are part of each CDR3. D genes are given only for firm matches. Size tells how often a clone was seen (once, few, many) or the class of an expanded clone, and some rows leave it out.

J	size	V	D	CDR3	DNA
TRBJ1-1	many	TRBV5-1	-	CASSSQPTETEAFF	TGCGCCAGCAGTTCCCAACCAACCGAAACTGAAGCTTTCTTT
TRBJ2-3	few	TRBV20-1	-	CSGGLRADTQYF	TGCAGTGGAGGACTCAGGGCGGATACGCAGTATTTT
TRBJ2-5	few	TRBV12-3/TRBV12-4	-	CASRNRGETQYF	TGTGCCAGCAGGAATCGGGGGGAGACCCAGTACTTC
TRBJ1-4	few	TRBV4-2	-	CASSQVRGDEKLFF	TGTGCCAGCAGCCAAGTTCGCGGGGATGAAAAACTGTTTTTT
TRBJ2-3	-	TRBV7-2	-	CASSLVVGTSGDTQYF	TGTGCCAGCAGCTTAGTAGTCGGTACGAGCGGAGATACGCAGTATTTT
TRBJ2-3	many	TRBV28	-	CASGERMSSGADTQYF	TGTGCCAGCGGCGAAAGGATGTCATCTGGGGCGGATACGCAGTATTTT
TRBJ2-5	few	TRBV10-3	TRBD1	CAIRSDRGRETQYF	TGTGCCATCAGATCGGACAGGGGTCGAGAGACCCAGTACTTC
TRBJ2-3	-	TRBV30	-	CAWSSGTDTQYF	TGTGCCTGGAGTTCGGGGACAGATACGCAGTATTTT
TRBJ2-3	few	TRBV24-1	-	CATSDPGREPTDTQYF	TGTGCCACCAGTGACCCTGGAAGGGAACCCACAGATACGCAGTATTTT
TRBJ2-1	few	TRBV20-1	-	CSANPRPGSYNEQFF	TGCAGTGCTAATCCGCGGCCCGGCTCCTACAATGAGCAGTTCTTC
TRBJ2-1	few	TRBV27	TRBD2	CASSAGTSYNEQFF	TGTGCCAGCAGTGCCGGGACTAGCTACAATGAGCAGTTCTTC
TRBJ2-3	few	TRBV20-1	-	CSAEIGTDTQYF	TGCAGTGCTGAGATCGGTACAGATACGCAGTATTTT
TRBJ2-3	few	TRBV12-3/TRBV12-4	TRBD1	CASSLAGTGVADTQYF	TGTGCCAGCAGTTTAGCGGGGACAGGGGTTGCAGATACGCAGTATTTT
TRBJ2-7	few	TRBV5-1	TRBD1	CASSLGTGGTYEQYF	TGCGCCAGCAGCTTGGGGACAGGGGGCACCTACGAGCAGTACTTC
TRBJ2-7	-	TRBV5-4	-	CASSLSAEGYEQYF	TGTGCCAGCAGCTTGTCGGCAGAGGGCTACGAGCAGTACTTC
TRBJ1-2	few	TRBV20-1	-	CSATSDSSIYGYTF	TGCAGTGCTACCTCGGACAGCTCTATCTATGGCTACACCTTC
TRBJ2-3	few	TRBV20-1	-	CSARVSPGADTQYF	TGCAGTGCTAGAGTTTCTCCGGGGGCAGATACGCAGTATTTT
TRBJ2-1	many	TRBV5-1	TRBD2	CASSPRAPSGRYYNEQFF	TGCGCCAGCAGCCCCCGAGCCCCTAGCGGGAGGTACTACAATGAGCAGTTCTTC
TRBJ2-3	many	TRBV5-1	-	CASSLAGQTTDTQYF	TGCGCCAGCAGCTTGGCGGGACAAACCACAGATACGCAGTATTTT
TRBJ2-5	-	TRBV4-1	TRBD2	CASSQDVAVGGETQYF	TGCGCCAGCAGCCAAGATGTGGCTGTGGGAGGGGAGACCCAGTACTTC
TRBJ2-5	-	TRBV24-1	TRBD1	CATGQGETQYF	TGTGCCACGGGACAGGGAGAGACCCAGTACTTC
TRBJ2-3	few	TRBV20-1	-	CSAYYTDTQYF	TGCAGTGCTTATTACACAGATACGCAGTATTTT
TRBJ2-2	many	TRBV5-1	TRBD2	CASSDLAGEAGELFF	TGCGCCAGCAGCGATCTAGCGGGAGAGGCCGGGGAGCTGTTTTTT
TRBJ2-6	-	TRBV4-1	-	CASSQYSFAPSGANVLTF	TGCGCCAGCAGCCAATACTCCTTCGCCCCCTCTGGGGCCAACGTCCTGACTTTC
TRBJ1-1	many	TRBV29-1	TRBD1	CSAWDRDTEAFF	TGCAGCGCCTGGGACAGGGACACTGAAGCTTTCTTT
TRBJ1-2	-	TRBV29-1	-	CSVLDNYGYTF	TGCAGCGTCCTTGATAACTATGGCTACACCTTC
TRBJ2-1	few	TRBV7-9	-	CASSELSRGPSNEQFF	TGTGCCAGCAGCGAGCTGTCTCGTGGGCCGTCGAATGAGCAGTTCTTC
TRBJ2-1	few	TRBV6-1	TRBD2	CASSAGTSGASYNEQFF	TGTGCCAGCAGCGCCGGGACTAGCGGGGCGTCCTACAATGAGCAGTTCTTC